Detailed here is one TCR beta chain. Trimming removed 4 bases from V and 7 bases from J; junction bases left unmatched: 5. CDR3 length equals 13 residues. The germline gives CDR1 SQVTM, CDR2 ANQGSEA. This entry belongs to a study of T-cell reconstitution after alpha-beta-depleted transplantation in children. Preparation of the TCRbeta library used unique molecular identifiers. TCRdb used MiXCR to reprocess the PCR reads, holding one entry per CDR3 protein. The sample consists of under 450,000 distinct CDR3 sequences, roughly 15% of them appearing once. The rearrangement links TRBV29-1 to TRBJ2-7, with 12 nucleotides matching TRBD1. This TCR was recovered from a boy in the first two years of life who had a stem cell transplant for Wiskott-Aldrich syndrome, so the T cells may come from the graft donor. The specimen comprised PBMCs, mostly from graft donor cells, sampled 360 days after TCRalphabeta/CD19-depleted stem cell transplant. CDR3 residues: CSVGGQGAREQYF. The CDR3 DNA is TGCAGCGTTGGGGGACAGGGGGCTCGGGAGCAGTACTTC.